This entry describes one TCR beta chain. This sample was taken from a study of PD-L1 blockade in urothelial cancer. Overall study: The median number of T cells present in blood samples was some 140,000.

Sequenced by immunoSEQ multiplex PCR; TCRdb stores in-frame clones only, minus some. The sample contains 30,000 or so clones, about 89% of which appear only once. Indicated time point: peripheral blood 6 weeks after treatment start. Locally advanced or metastatic urothelial carcinoma affected all patients. There were between 1 and 8 samples from each patient, taken pretreatment and on-treatment. The CDR3 has 12 residues. V was clipped by 4 bases and J by 6 bases, with 9 bases between them. Germline V lookup: CDR1 MNHEY, CDR2 SVGAGI. The material was PBMCs, obtained around atezolizumab (anti-PD-L1) treatment. V is TRBV6-5 and J is TRBJ1-1; D call uncertain. The sequence was obtained from a man older than 75 with urothelial cancer. The CDR3 region has the DNA TGTGCCAGCAGTTCGGTACTAGCTGAAGCTTTCTTT. This translates into CASSSVLAEAFF.